A selection of T cell receptor beta chains follows, all from one sample in a study of blood T cell repertoires in COVID-19. Method: immunoSEQ multiplex PCR; TCRdb's copy keeps in-frame clones and lacks some. The repertoire has some 31,000 clones, approximately 91% of them found once; the top ten carry over 11%. Sequences were obtained from peripheral blood. The receptors stem from a human donor with active COVID-19. The donor label of this sample is uncertain. CDR3s include the opening cysteine and the closing phenylalanine or tryptophan. A D gene is named only where the DNA matches it firmly. Clone size is shown for a subset of rows, as once, few, many or a class of expanded clone.

CDR3 DNA	CDR3 protein	J gene	D gene	clone size	V gene
TGTGCCAGCAGGTTAGCGGGGGGGCCCTACGAGCAGTACTTC	CASRLAGGPYEQYF	TRBJ2-7	TRBD2	.	TRBV2
TGTGCCAGCAGACCTAGTAGCACAGATACGCAGTATTTT	CASRPSSTDTQYF	TRBJ2-3	.	.	TRBV12-3/TRBV12-4
TGTGCCAGCAGCCGAAGGGAACCCGGGACAGCATTCACCGGGGAGCTGTTTTTT	CASSRREPGTAFTGELFF	TRBJ2-2	TRBD1	.	TRBV4-2
TGCGCCAGCAGCCGGACTAGCTCCGCGAACACCGGGGAGCTGTTTTTT	CASSRTSSANTGELFF	TRBJ2-2	TRBD2	.	TRBV4-1
TGTGCCAGCACCCGGGACAGGCGCACAGATACGCAGTATTTT	CASTRDRRTDTQYF	TRBJ2-3	TRBD1	.	TRBV5-4
TGTGCCAGCAGCCAAGCTCAGGGGTCCACTGAAGCTTTCTTT	CASSQAQGSTEAFF	TRBJ1-1	.	.	TRBV3-1/TRBV3-2
TGTGCCAGCAGTGAATATAGGAAGGGGGAGCAGTACTTC	CASSEYRKGEQYF	TRBJ2-7	.	.	TRBV6-1
TGTGCCAGCAGCCCGGGGGACAGCTCCTACGAGCAGTACTTC	CASSPGDSSYEQYF	TRBJ2-7	.	.	TRBV5-6
TGTGCCATCAGTGATAAGATTGTCGGGTCCCATGAGCAGTTCTTC	CAISDKIVGSHEQFF	TRBJ2-1	.	.	TRBV10-3
TGTGCCAGCAGCTTCAAGGGAGGGGGCTACACCTTC	CASSFKGGGYTF	TRBJ1-2	.	few	TRBV7-2
TGTGCCAGCAGTTACTCTGGGACAGGGGATGAGCAGTTCTTC	CASSYSGTGDEQFF	TRBJ2-1	TRBD1	.	TRBV6-5
TGTGCCAGCAGTTACTCGCGGGGAGGGCATGGCTACACCTTC	CASSYSRGGHGYTF	TRBJ1-2	.	once	TRBV6-5
TGCGCCAGCAGCTTGGGACAGGGGGAGGGTTCACCCCTCCACTTT	CASSLGQGEGSPLHF	TRBJ1-6	TRBD1	.	TRBV5-1
TGTGCCAGCAGCTTAGCGGCGAAGGGGAATGGCTACACCTTC	CASSLAAKGNGYTF	TRBJ1-2	.	.	TRBV7-2
TGTGCCAGCAGCGTTAGTCCACTGGAGAACAACTATGGCTACACCTTC	CASSVSPLENNYGYTF	TRBJ1-2	.	once	TRBV9
TGTGCCAGCAGTGAAAGTTCGACAGGGCGGGAAAAACTGTTTTTT	CASSESSTGREKLFF	TRBJ1-4	TRBD1	.	TRBV6-1
TGTGCCAGCTCACCGGGAGGTACTAATGAAAAACTGTTTTTT	CASSPGGTNEKLFF	TRBJ1-4	.	.	TRBV18
TGTGCCAGCAGAGAGAGGACAGGGGGCGGGGAGACCCAGTACTTC	CASRERTGGGETQYF	TRBJ2-5	TRBD1	.	TRBV7-8
TGTGCCAGCACTGACAGGGGGGGCTACACCTTC	CASTDRGGYTF	TRBJ1-2	TRBD1	.	TRBV19
TGTGCCAGCAGCACCCGACAGGCCTATAATTCACCCCTCCACTTT	CASSTRQAYNSPLHF	TRBJ1-6	.	once	TRBV7-2
TGTGCCAGCAGCTTAGAACGGCCAGGGCTCCAGAAAGAGACCCAGTACTTC	CASSLERPGLQKETQYF	TRBJ2-5	.	.	TRBV7-8
TGTGCCAGCAGCTTAAACCAAGGGACTGCGAGTGAAAAACTGTTTTTT	CASSLNQGTASEKLFF	TRBJ1-4	.	once	TRBV5-4
TGTGCCAGCAGCCAAGGAGGGACTATGAATACGCAGTATTTT	CASSQGGTMNTQYF	TRBJ2-3	TRBD2	.	TRBV4-2
TGTGCCAGCAGTTACTCAGCCTTCACAGATACGCAGTATTTT	CASSYSAFTDTQYF	TRBJ2-3	.	.	TRBV6-5
TGCGCCAGCAGCCGACGACAGGGGGATCAGCCCCAGCATTTT	CASSRRQGDQPQHF	TRBJ1-5	TRBD1	few	TRBV4-3
TGTGCCACCAGTGATCTCAGTAATGGCTACACCTTC	CATSDLSNGYTF	TRBJ1-2	.	once	TRBV24-1
TGTGCCAGCAGCTCCGGAGGGACAGGAGGGCGTCAGCCCCAGCATTTT	CASSSGGTGGRQPQHF	TRBJ1-5	TRBD1	.	TRBV7-2
TGTGCCAGCAGTTTATCAGCCGGGGTCGGTCCAGATACGCAGTATTTT	CASSLSAGVGPDTQYF	TRBJ2-3	.	.	TRBV27
TGTGCCAGCAGGACTAGCGGGGGGCAGGCAGATACGCAGTATTTT	CASRTSGGQADTQYF	TRBJ2-3	TRBD2	.	TRBV3-1/TRBV3-2
TGTGCCATCAGTGAGTCGGAGAAAATGAGCTACGAGCAGTACTTC	CAISESEKMSYEQYF	TRBJ2-7	.	.	TRBV10-3
TGTGCCAGCAGCGGGTCAGACTATGGCTACACCTTC	CASSGSDYGYTF	TRBJ1-2	.	.	TRBV9
TGTGCCAGCAGGAAACTTCGGGACTCCAAGTACAATGAGCAGTTCTTC	CASRKLRDSKYNEQFF	TRBJ2-1	.	once	TRBV2